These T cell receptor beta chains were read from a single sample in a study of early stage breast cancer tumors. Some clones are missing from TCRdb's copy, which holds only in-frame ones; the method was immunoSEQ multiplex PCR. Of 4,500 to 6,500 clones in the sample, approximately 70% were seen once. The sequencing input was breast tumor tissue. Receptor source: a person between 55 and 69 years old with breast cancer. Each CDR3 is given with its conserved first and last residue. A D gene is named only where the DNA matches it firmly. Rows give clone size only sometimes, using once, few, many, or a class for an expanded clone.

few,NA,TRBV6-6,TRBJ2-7,CASSPTGLNSYEQYF,TGTGCCAGCAGTCCAACGGGACTCAACTCCTACGAGCAGTACTTC
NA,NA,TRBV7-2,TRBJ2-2,CASSPRVELFF,TGTGCCAGCAGCCCCCGGGTGGAGCTGTTTTTT
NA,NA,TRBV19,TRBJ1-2,CASSPAGTLDYGYTF,TGTGCCAGTAGTCCGGCCGGGACTCTCGACTATGGCTACACCTTC
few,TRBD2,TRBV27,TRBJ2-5,CASSPDIIAGRQETQYF,TGTGCCAGCAGTCCGGATATTATAGCGGGAAGGCAAGAGACCCAGTACTTC
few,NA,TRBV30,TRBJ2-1,CAWGGYNEQFF,TGTGCCTGGGGGGGGTACAATGAGCAGTTCTTC
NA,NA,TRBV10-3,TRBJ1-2,CAISETNYGYTF,TGTGCCATCAGTGAGACCAACTATGGCTACACCTTC
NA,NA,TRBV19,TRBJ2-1,CASGDGYNEQFF,TGTGCCAGCGGGGACGGTTACAATGAGCAGTTCTTC
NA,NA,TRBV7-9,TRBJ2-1,CASSLDGFYRGGWYNEQFF,TGTGCCAGCAGCTTAGATGGGTTTTATCGGGGAGGATGGTACAATGAGCAGTTCTTC
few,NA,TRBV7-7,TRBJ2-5,CASSLGRGGGETQYF,TGTGCTAGCAGCTTAGGCAGGGGCGGTGGAGAGACCCAGTACTTC
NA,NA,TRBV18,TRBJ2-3,CASSLQGPGADTQYF,TGTGCCAGCTCACTTCAGGGTCCTGGGGCAGATACGCAGTATTTT
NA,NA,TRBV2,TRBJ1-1,CASSVGGYTEAFF,TGTGCCAGCAGTGTCGGGGGGTACACTGAAGCTTTCTTT
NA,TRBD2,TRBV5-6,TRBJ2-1,CASSAGLAGVNEQFF,TGTGCCAGCAGCGCGGGACTAGCGGGAGTGAATGAGCAGTTCTTC
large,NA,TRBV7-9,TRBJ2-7,CASSLSGTQFGEQYF,TGTGCCAGCAGCTTATCCGGGACCCAGTTTGGAGAGCAGTACTTC
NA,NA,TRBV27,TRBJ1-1,CASSSRGGGLNTEAFF,TGTGCCAGCAGTTCACGAGGGGGGGGGCTGAACACTGAAGCTTTCTTT
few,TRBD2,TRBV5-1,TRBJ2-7,CASSDQAGGPYEQYF,TGCGCCAGCAGCGACCAGGCGGGAGGGCCCTACGAGCAGTACTTC
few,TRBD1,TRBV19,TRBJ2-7,CASSTGTGLYEQYF,TGTGCCAGTTCAACCGGGACAGGGTTATACGAGCAGTACTTC
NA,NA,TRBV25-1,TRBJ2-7,CASSEVTGSYEQYF,TGTGCCAGCAGTGAGGTCACGGGGTCCTACGAGCAGTACTTC
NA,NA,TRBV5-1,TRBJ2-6,CASSFEFLSGANVLTF,TGCGCCAGCAGCTTCGAGTTTCTTTCTGGGGCCAACGTCCTGACTTTC
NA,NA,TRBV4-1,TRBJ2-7,CASSQDGGEQYF,TGCGCCAGCAGCCAAGATGGGGGGGAGCAGTACTTC
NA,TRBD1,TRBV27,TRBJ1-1,CASSEWGTGGRPAFF,TGTGCCAGCAGCGAGTGGGGGACAGGGGGCCGACCGGCTTTCTTT
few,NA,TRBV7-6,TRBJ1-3,CASSPRAGASSGNTIYF,TGTGCCAGCAGCCCTCGGGCCGGGGCTAGCTCTGGAAACACCATATATTTT
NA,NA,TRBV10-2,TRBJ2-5,CASCPQRNRETQYF,TGCGCCAGCTGTCCGCAGCGAAATCGGGAGACCCAGTACTTC
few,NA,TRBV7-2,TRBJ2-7,CASSSGGPYEQYF,TGTGCCAGCAGCTCGGGCGGCCCCTACGAGCAGTACTTC
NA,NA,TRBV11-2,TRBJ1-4,CASSALEATNEKLFF,TGTGCCAGCAGCGCCCTTGAGGCAACTAATGAAAAACTGTTTTTT
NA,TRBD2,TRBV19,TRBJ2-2,CASTEAGGRGSTGELFF,TGTGCCAGTACCGAAGCGGGAGGGAGGGGTTCCACCGGGGAGCTGTTTTTT
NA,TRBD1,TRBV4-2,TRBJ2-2,CASSQAGITGGSGGLFF,TGTGCCAGCAGCCAAGCGGGAATAACAGGGGGATCCGGGGGGCTGTTTTTT
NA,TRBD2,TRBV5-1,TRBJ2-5,CASSLADSGSWETQYF,TGCGCCAGCAGCTTAGCGGACAGCGGGAGTTGGGAGACCCAGTACTTC
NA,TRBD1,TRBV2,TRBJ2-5,CASSGPERQGPETQYF,TGTGCCAGCAGTGGCCCCGAACGACAGGGCCCAGAGACCCAGTACTTC
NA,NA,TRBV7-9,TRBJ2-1,CASSPSTTYNEQFF,TGTGCCAGCAGCCCCTCGACTACCTACAATGAGCAGTTCTTC
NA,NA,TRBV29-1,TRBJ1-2,CSVEALDRGYTF,TGCAGCGTTGAAGCCCTTGATCGGGGCTACACCTTC
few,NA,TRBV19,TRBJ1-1,CASSIRGAASEAFF,TGTGCCAGTAGTATACGGGGGGCCGCGTCTGAAGCTTTCTTT
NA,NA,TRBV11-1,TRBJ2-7,CASSLAGTYEQYF,TGTGCCAGCAGCTTAGCAGGGACCTACGAGCAGTACTTC
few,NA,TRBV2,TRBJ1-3,CATRSSGNTIYF,TGTGCCACCCGATCCTCTGGAAACACCATATATTTT
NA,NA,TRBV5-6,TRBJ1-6,CASSLWQGNSPLHF,TGTGCCAGCAGCTTGTGGCAGGGCAATTCACCCCTCCACTTT
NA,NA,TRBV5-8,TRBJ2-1,CASRGEGYEQFF,TGTGCCAGCAGGGGGGAAGGGTATGAGCAGTTCTTC
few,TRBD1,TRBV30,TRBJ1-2,CAWSGQGARGNYGYTF,TGTGCCTGGAGTGGACAGGGGGCGCGGGGTAACTATGGCTACACCTTC
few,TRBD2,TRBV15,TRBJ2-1,CATSREGGRGYEQFF,TGTGCCACCAGCAGAGAGGGGGGGAGAGGATATGAGCAGTTCTTC
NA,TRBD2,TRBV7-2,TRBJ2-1,CASSLAGGVYNEQFF,TGTGCCAGCAGTTTAGCGGGAGGCGTTTACAATGAGCAGTTCTTC